Listed below are T cell receptor beta chains from one sample, sequenced in a study of identical twins. TCRdb re-called the 5' RACE reads through MiXCR, storing one row per CDR3 protein. This sample has roughly 690,000 distinct CDR3 sequences, with 21% found just once. These same records also appear under a second study, on T cells expressing NK-cell markers.

The sequencing sample was made of PBMCs. These receptors came from a woman under 30 in good health. Both conserved end residues are part of each CDR3. D genes are given only for firm matches. Size tells how often a clone was seen (once, few, many) or the class of an expanded clone, and some rows leave it out.

v_call	j_call	d_call	clone_size	cdr3_aa	cdr3_nt
TRBV5-1	TRBJ2-7	TRBD2	.	CASSQTTGTSGTYEQYF	TGCGCCAGCAGCCAAACGACCGGGACTAGCGGAACCTACGAGCAGTACTTC
TRBV29-1	TRBJ1-2	TRBD1	.	CSVDPRQGNYGYTF	TGCAGCGTTGATCCCCGACAGGGGAACTATGGCTACACCTTC
TRBV5-1	TRBJ1-2	TRBD1	few	CASSPGQDPYTIYGYTF	TGCGCCAGCAGTCCTGGACAGGACCCCTATACCATCTATGGCTACACCTTC
TRBV4-3	TRBJ2-5	TRBD2	.	CASSQSSSGRAETQYF	TGCGCCAGCAGCCAAAGTTCTAGCGGGAGGGCGGAGACCCAGTACTTC
TRBV24-1	TRBJ2-1	TRBD2	.	CATSDRLAGTRLDEQFF	TGTGCCACCAGTGACAGACTAGCGGGGACACGGTTGGATGAGCAGTTCTTC
TRBV20-1	TRBJ2-7	.	.	CSARDHGLLEEQYF	TGCAGTGCTAGAGATCATGGACTTTTGGAGGAGCAGTACTTC
TRBV6-1	TRBJ2-1	.	few	CASTLGTYTADEQFF	TGTGCCAGTACTTTGGGGACTTACACCGCCGATGAGCAGTTCTTC
TRBV29-1	TRBJ2-5	TRBD2	few	CSANRGLAGTGETQYF	TGCAGCGCCAACCGCGGACTAGCGGGGACTGGCGAGACCCAGTACTTC
TRBV6-2/TRBV6-3	TRBJ1-5	.	many	CASRQGNQPQHF	TGTGCCAGCAGACAGGGTAATCAGCCCCAGCATTTT
TRBV12-3/TRBV12-4	TRBJ2-7	.	many	CASSRLAYEQYF	TGTGCCAGCAGTCGACTAGCCTACGAGCAGTACTTC
TRBV20-1	TRBJ2-1	TRBD1	many	CSAREGTGSYNEQFF	TGCAGTGCTAGAGAGGGGACAGGGTCCTACAATGAGCAGTTCTTC
TRBV12-3/TRBV12-4	TRBJ2-4	.	.	CASSRTLSPRAKNIQYF	TGTGCCAGCAGTCGTACCCTATCCCCCCGAGCCAAAAACATTCAGTACTTC
TRBV27	TRBJ2-1	.	many	CASGGTLSSYNEQFF	TGTGCCAGCGGAGGGACTCTCAGCTCCTACAATGAGCAGTTCTTC
TRBV12-3/TRBV12-4	TRBJ1-2	.	few	CASRPFGAGPNYGYTF	TGTGCCAGCAGACCCTTTGGGGCAGGACCTAACTATGGCTACACCTTC
TRBV6-5	TRBJ2-7	TRBD2	.	CASSLDSGSFIYEQYF	TGTGCCAGCAGTTTAGATAGCGGGAGTTTCATCTACGAGCAGTACTTC
TRBV20-1	TRBJ1-1	.	.	CSARKGLGTEAFF	TGCAGTGCTCGTAAGGGATTGGGAACTGAAGCTTTCTTT
TRBV20-1	TRBJ2-5	.	.	CSAPLTGETQYF	TGCAGTGCTCCCCTGACGGGGGAGACCCAGTACTTC
TRBV7-8	TRBJ2-2	.	.	CASSSEFALSTGELFF	TGTGCCAGCAGCTCCGAATTTGCCTTATCCACCGGGGAGCTGTTTTTT
TRBV6-2/TRBV6-3	TRBJ1-5	.	.	CASSRDLNQPQHF	TGTGCCAGCAGCCGGGATCTCAATCAGCCCCAGCATTTT
TRBV20-1	TRBJ1-2	TRBD1	.	CCARSDINQGACGYTF	TGCTGTGCTAGATCCGATATCAACCAGGGGGCCTGCGGCTACACCTTC
TRBV12-3/TRBV12-4	TRBJ1-5	.	.	CASTNPGGPRSAQHF	TGTGCCAGTACCAACCCCGGGGGGCCCCGGTCGGCCCAGCATTTT
TRBV25-1	TRBJ1-1	.	.	CASRGRASGAFF	TGTGCCAGCAGAGGCCGGGCTTCGGGGGCTTTCTTT
TRBV7-2	TRBJ2-3	TRBD2	.	CASSNGLAGGPSTQYF	TGTGCCAGCAGCAATGGACTAGCGGGAGGGCCGAGTACGCAGTATTTT
TRBV2	TRBJ1-1	.	.	CASSDQEGWFSGTEAFF	TGTGCCAGCAGTGACCAGGAGGGGTGGTTTTCGGGGACTGAAGCTTTCTTT
TRBV5-1	TRBJ1-2	.	many	CASSLVGARAGGYTF	TGCGCCAGCAGCTTGGTAGGGGCCAGGGCGGGTGGCTACACCTTC
TRBV7-8	TRBJ1-1	.	.	CASSLRAGSTEAFF	TGTGCCAGCAGCTTGAGGGCAGGGAGCACTGAAGCTTTCTTT
TRBV5-1	TRBJ2-6	.	few	CASSFLVGGQGANVLTF	TGCGCCAGCAGCTTTCTTGTTGGGGGGCAAGGGGCCAACGTCCTGACTTTC
TRBV4-3	TRBJ2-1	TRBD2	.	CASSQAELAGRNEQFF	TGCGCCAGCAGCCAAGCAGAGCTAGCGGGTCGCAATGAGCAGTTCTTC
TRBV5-4	TRBJ2-7	TRBD2	.	CASSLGALAGVYEQYF	TGTGCCAGCAGCTTAGGTGCTCTAGCGGGAGTCTACGAGCAGTACTTC
TRBV4-3	TRBJ2-1	TRBD2	.	CASSLWREGWNEQFF	TGCGCCAGCAGCCTCTGGCGGGAGGGGTGGAATGAGCAGTTCTTC
TRBV18	TRBJ2-7	.	.	CASSPPPGQINSYEQYF	TGTGCCAGCTCACCGCCACCGGGACAAATTAACTCCTACGAGCAGTACTTC
TRBV12-3/TRBV12-4	TRBJ2-2	TRBD1	once	CASSQQLQGKANTGELFF	TGTGCCAGCAGCCAACAATTACAGGGGAAAGCGAACACCGGGGAGCTGTTTTTT
TRBV5-1	TRBJ2-7	.	.	CASSHRRNYEQYF	TGCGCCAGCAGCCATCGACGGAACTACGAGCAGTACTTC
TRBV4-3	TRBJ2-1	.	few	CASSQDLFPSTGGKNEQFF	TGCGCCAGCAGCCAAGATCTTTTCCCTTCGACAGGTGGGAAAAATGAGCAGTTCTTC
TRBV5-1	TRBJ1-1	.	many	CASSLGVGTEAFF	TGCGCCAGCAGCCTAGGGGTGGGCACTGAAGCTTTCTTT
TRBV20-1	TRBJ1-5	TRBD1	few	CSASGTADGNQPQHF	TGCAGTGCTAGTGGGACAGCCGACGGCAATCAGCCCCAGCATTTT
TRBV10-3	TRBJ2-2	TRBD2	few	CATRPSGANTGELFF	TGTGCCACGCGACCTAGCGGAGCGAACACCGGGGAGCTGTTTTTT
TRBV29-1	TRBJ2-6	.	.	CSVAQGFGANVLTF	TGCAGCGTTGCACAGGGCTTCGGGGCCAACGTCCTGACTTTC
TRBV27	TRBJ2-1	.	once	CASSFLRKSSYNEQFF	TGTGCCAGCAGTTTCCTCCGGAAGAGCTCCTACAATGAGCAGTTCTTC
TRBV20-1	TRBJ2-1	TRBD2	few	CSAWTSGSREQFF	TGCAGTGCTTGGACTAGCGGGAGTAGGGAGCAGTTCTTC
TRBV20-1	TRBJ2-1	.	.	CSARVGELTYNEQFF	TGCAGTGCTAGAGTCGGGGAGCTCACCTACAATGAGCAGTTCTTC
TRBV6-2/TRBV6-3	TRBJ2-1	.	.	CACHSVPYNEQFF	TGTGCCTGCCATAGCGTCCCCTACAATGAGCAGTTCTTC
TRBV25-1	TRBJ1-5	.	.	CASRKTGFAQPQHF	TGTGCCAGCAGAAAAACAGGGTTTGCTCAGCCCCAGCATTTT
TRBV5-1	TRBJ2-1	TRBD1	few	CASSYLAGGPDNEQFF	TGCGCCAGCAGCTACTTGGCAGGGGGACCAGACAATGAGCAGTTCTTC
TRBV9	TRBJ1-1	.	.	CASSVDSFGVNTEAFF	TGTGCCAGCAGCGTAGACAGTTTCGGGGTGAACACTGAAGCTTTCTTT
TRBV10-3	TRBJ2-6	.	.	CAIIGQGANVLTF	TGTGCCATCATTGGGCAGGGGGCCAACGTCCTGACTTTC
TRBV10-3	TRBJ2-3	.	few	CAISESRTEGDTQYF	TGTGCCATCAGTGAGTCCCGGACAGAGGGGGATACGCAGTATTTT
TRBV20-1	TRBJ2-3	TRBD2	once	CLMGGGSTDTQYF	TGCCTTATGGGGGGGGGGAGCACAGATACGCAGTATTTT
TRBV5-1	TRBJ2-3	TRBD2	.	CASSEGLAGQDTQYF	TGCGCCAGCAGCGAGGGACTAGCGGGCCAGGATACGCAGTATTTT
TRBV20-1	TRBJ2-2	TRBD1	.	CSASLGTGRAGELFF	TGCAGTGCTAGCTTAGGGACAGGGAGGGCCGGGGAGCTGTTTTTT
TRBV20-1	TRBJ2-1	.	.	CSASRTRTYNEQFF	TGCAGTGCTTCTCGGACACGAACCTACAATGAGCAGTTCTTC
TRBV20-1	TRBJ2-7	.	.	CSASKRQNINEQYF	TGCAGTGCTAGTAAACGTCAGAACATCAACGAGCAGTACTTC
TRBV5-4	TRBJ2-7	.	many	CASSHPTSQEGEQYF	TGTGCCAGCAGCCATCCGACTAGTCAGGAGGGAGAGCAGTACTTC